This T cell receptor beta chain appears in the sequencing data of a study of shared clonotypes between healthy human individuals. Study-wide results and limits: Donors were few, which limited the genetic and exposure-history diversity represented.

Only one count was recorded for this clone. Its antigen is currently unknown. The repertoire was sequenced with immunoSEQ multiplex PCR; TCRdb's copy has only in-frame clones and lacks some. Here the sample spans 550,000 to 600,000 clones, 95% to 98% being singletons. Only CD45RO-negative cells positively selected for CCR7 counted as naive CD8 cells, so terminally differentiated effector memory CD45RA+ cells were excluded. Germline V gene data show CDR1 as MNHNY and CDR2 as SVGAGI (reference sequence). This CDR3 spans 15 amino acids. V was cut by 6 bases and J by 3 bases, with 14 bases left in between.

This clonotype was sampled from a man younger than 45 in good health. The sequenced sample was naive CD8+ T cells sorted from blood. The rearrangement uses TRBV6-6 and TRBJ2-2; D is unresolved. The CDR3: CASRHRAAHTGELFF. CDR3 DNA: TGTGCCAGCAGACATAGGGCGGCGCACACCGGGGAGCTGTTTTTT.